One T cell receptor beta chain is described in this entry. Antigen specificity is unknown. A much larger clone lies one base from this, so it may be a read error. CDR1 is SGDLS, CDR2 YYNGEE, per germline. The CDR3 loop spans 14 amino acids. With 0 bases clipped from V and 3 bases from J, the junction kept 1 base outside the gene matches. The sample originates from a study of CD8 T cells in ankylosing spondylitis. Regarding the study as a whole: Previous work reported some of these motif variants in the synovial fluid and blood of reactive arthritis. Roughly eight highly homologous variants made up a TCR beta motif that seemed to typify ankylosing spondylitis blood. Disease-linked clones proved CD8+ and comparatively uncommon in peripheral blood.

Libraries for TCR beta were made by quantitative 5'-RACE with molecular barcodes. TCRdb reanalysed the 5' RACE reads using MiXCR and keeps one entry per CDR3 protein. The data show some 250,000 distinct CDR3 sequences, approximately 24% seen once. Sample: blood, either unsorted or a sorted T cell fraction (not recorded which). The receptor was isolated from a male donor with ankylosing spondylitis or in good health (not recorded which). The chain recombines TRBV9 with TRBJ2-7, with 9 bases that match TRBD1. The CDR3 bases are TGTGCCAGCAGCGTAGAGACAGGGGGCTACGAGCAGTACTTC. Protein: CASSVETGGYEQYF. The full variable domain, its missing parts supplied by reference TRBV9 and TRBJ2-7, is DSGVTQTPKHLITATGQRVTLRCSPRSGDLSVYWYQQSLDQGLQFLIQYYNGEERAKGNILERFSAQQFPDLHSELNLSSLELGDSALYFCASSVETGGYEQYFGPGTRLTVT.